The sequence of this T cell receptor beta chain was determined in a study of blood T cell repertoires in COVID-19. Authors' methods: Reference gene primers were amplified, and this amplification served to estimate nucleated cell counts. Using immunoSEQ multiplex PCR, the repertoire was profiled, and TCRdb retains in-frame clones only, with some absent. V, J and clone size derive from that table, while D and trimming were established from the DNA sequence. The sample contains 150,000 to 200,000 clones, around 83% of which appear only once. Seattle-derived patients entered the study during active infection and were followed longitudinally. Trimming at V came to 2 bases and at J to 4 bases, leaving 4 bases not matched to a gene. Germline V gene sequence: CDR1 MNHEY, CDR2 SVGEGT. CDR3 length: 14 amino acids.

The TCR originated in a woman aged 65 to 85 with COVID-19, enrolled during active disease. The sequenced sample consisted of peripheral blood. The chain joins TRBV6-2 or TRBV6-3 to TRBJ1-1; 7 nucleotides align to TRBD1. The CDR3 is CASSYNTGVTEAFF. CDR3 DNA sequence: TGTGCCAGCAGTTACAATACAGGGGTCACTGAAGCTTTCTTT.